A few counts support the clone carrying this TCR beta chain. No antigen is known for it. A junction end diverges from the germline sequence, so it may reflect a read error. This sample stems from a study of T cells in Graves' hyperthyroidism and ophthalmopathy. General observations from the study: Using 13 V-J features, a model discriminated ophthalmopathy from stable hyperthyroidism.

At least 3 on the Clinical Activity Score was recorded for ophthalmopathy patients, who also had NOSPECS grade at least 4 and duration under 3 months. Clinical symptoms, serum thyroxine, TRAb, thyroid ultrasound and orbital computed tomography established diagnosis. The CDR3 covers 15 residues. Germline-derived CDR1 and CDR2 are MNHEY and SVGEGT. RNA transcripts were the template for amplifying TCR beta CDR3 regions. Initially, a first-round RT-PCR of the TCR CDR3 employed the HTBI primer set. TCRdb independently ran MiXCR on the multiplex PCR reads; one entry per CDR3 protein. The sample consists of a few hundred thousand distinct CDR3 sequences, approximately 15% of them appearing once.

The TCR originated in a woman aged 35 to 49 with Graves' ophthalmopathy. The chain combines TRBV6-2 or TRBV6-3 with TRBJ2-1; TRBD1 agrees at 7 bases. The material sequenced was blood. CDR3 DNA: TGTGCCAGCACCCCGTCGACAGGGTCCTACAATGAGCAGTCCTTC. This sequence encodes CASTPSTGSYNEQSF.